Following are 18 T cell receptor beta chains from one sample sequenced in a study of blood T cells in healthy people across ages (dated by TCRdb to about 2015). The library was obtained by 5' RACE. The listed sequencing device is Illumina HiSeq 2500. A second PCR of 7 to 11 cycles was performed with a sample-barcoded 5' primer and a J-beta primer mix. In TCRdb, the public reads were trimmed at Q25 with fastp and aligned with MiXCR, with productive beta chains retained. CDR3 protein sequences are deduplicated, and each keeps its most common genes and DNA. Recorded for this sample are about a million distinct CDR3 sequences; approximately 49% of them occurred a single time. The ten most abundant clones make up around 15% of the sample. The source material was blood. All receptors derive from a man aged 30 to 39 in good health.

The chain joins TRBV5-1 to TRBJ1-3; 11 positions agree with TRBD1. Germline V gene data show CDR1 as SGHRS and CDR2 as YFSETQ. The CDR3 length is 19 residues. V dropped 4 bases and J dropped 3; count of bases not matched to a gene: 15. The CDR3: CASSVTPDRGRLDGNTIYF. In DNA, the CDR3 is TGCGCCAGCAGCGTGACCCCGGACAGGGGGCGGCTTGATGGAAACACCATATATTTT.

A few counts support this clonotype. The chain links TRBV29-1 to TRBJ2-5; the D is unclear. CDR3 size: 12 residues. Germline CDR1 SQVTM, CDR2 ANQGSEA. Trimming left V 3 bases short and J 1 base short, with 6 bases between. The CDR3 is CSVDPGQETQYF. In DNA form, the CDR3 reads TGCAGCGTTGATCCGGGCCAAGAGACCCAGTACTTC.

This chain uses TRBV6-5 with TRBJ2-5, with TRBD1 matching over 9 bases. The end of the DNA fits TRBJ2-7 better, so the J call may be wrong. CDR3 length: 14 amino acids. From germline, CDR1 is MNHEY and CDR2 SVGAGI. The CDR3 here is CASSYGTGPCEQYF. As DNA, the CDR3 is TGTGCCAGCAGTTACGGGACAGGGCCCTGCGAGCAGTACTTC.

The rearrangement links TRBV12-3 or TRBV12-4 to TRBJ2-6, with a possible D match to TRBD1 (6 bases). Deletions cut 1 base from V and 0 bases from J, with 13 bases between. CDR3 length: 18 amino acids. The CDR3 region has the DNA TGTGCCAGCAGTTTAGTACCGGGACACCACTCTGGGGCCAACGTCCTGACTTTC. This encodes CASSLVPGHHSGANVLTF.

V gene TRBV4-2 combines with J gene TRBJ1-2, with D perhaps TRBD1 (5 bases). This CDR3 contains 15 residues. From germline, CDR1 is LGHNA and CDR2 YNFKEQ. The V end was cut by 3 bases, the J end by 3 bases, with 14 bases between. In nucleotides, the CDR3 is TGTGCCAGCAGCCACGACAGTGGAAACTACTATGGCTACACCTTC. It is translated as CASSHDSGNYYGYTF.

With respect to this clonotype: A much larger clone lies one base from this, so it may be a read error. J is TRBJ2-1 and V is TRBV15; no definite D call. Germline CDR1 reads LNHNV; CDR2 reads YYDKDF (reference sequence). CDR3 length: 11 amino acids. CDR3 loop: CAASRVNEQFF. In DNA form, the CDR3 reads TGTGCCGCCAGCAGAGTTAATGAGCAGTTCTTC.

The chain recombines TRBV3-1 with TRBJ2-1, with TRBD2 identical over 8 bases. Looked up from germline, CDR1 is LGHDT and CDR2 is YNNKEL (reference sequence). The CDR3 spans 16 residues. The V segment lost 0 bases and the J segment 6 bases; nucleotides outside the gene matches: 7. The CDR3 here is CASSQEGLGARNEQFF. The CDR3 DNA reads TGTGCCAGCAGCCAAGAGGGACTAGGGGCTCGCAATGAGCAGTTCTTC.

The chain combines TRBV4-1 with TRBJ2-5; D possibly corresponds to TRBD2 (5 bases). Trimming shortened V by 1 base and J by 4 bases, and 16 bases separated the two germline ends. In germline, CDR1 is MGHRA, CDR2 YSYEKL. The CDR3 is 16 amino acids. The CDR3 here is CASSQGGRAAVETQYF. Written as DNA, the CDR3 is TGCGCCAGCAGCCAAGGAGGTCGAGCAGCGGTAGAGACCCAGTACTTC.

V and J are TRBV7-9 and TRBJ2-1, with TRBD2 matching over 7 bases. The V gene end was trimmed by 2 bases and the J gene end by 8 bases; junction bases not matched to a gene: 12. Germline-derived CDR1 and CDR2 are SEHNR and FQNEAQ (reference sequence). This CDR3 region has 16 residues. In nucleotides, the CDR3 is TGTGCCAGCAGCTTATGGAGCGGGGCTCTCGTGGATGAGCAGTTCTTC. Translated, it gives CASSLWSGALVDEQFF.

This clonotype was recorded a few times. The chain couples TRBV12-3 or TRBV12-4 to TRBJ2-5; D ambiguous. V was shortened by 7 bases and J by 0 bases, with 9 bases between the two germline ends. The CDR3 length is 13 residues. CDR3 loop: CASTSANQETQYF. The CDR3 DNA reads as TGTGCCAGCACTTCGGCCAACCAAGAGACCCAGTACTTC.

The chain recombines TRBV4-1 with TRBJ2-7; D perhaps matches TRBD2 (6 bases). V was trimmed by 3 bases and J by 4 bases, leaving 16 bases between them. This CDR3 has 15 amino acids. The germline gives CDR1 MGHRA, CDR2 YSYEKL. The CDR3 bases are TGCGCCAGCAGCCAGGGCGGGGACTCACGGTACGAGCAGTACTTC. Residues: CASSQGGDSRYEQYF.

To note about this clonotype: A read error may produce the germline difference seen at one junction end. The V gene is TRBV7-9, the J gene TRBJ1-6; a weak D match, TRBD1 (5 bases). CDR3 length equals 12 residues. Looked up from germline, CDR1 is SEHNR and CDR2 is FQNEAQ (reference sequence). CDR3 sequence: CASSPGNSPPHF. The DNA for the CDR3 is TGTGCCAGCAGTCCAGGGAATTCACCCCCCCACTTT. Drawing the rest from reference TRBV7-9 and TRBJ1-6, the complete variable domain is DTGVSQNPRHKITKRGQNVTFRCDPISEHNRLYWYRQTLGQGPEFLTYFQNEAQLEKSRLLSDRFSAERPKGSFSTLEIQRTEQGDSAMYLCASSPGNSPPHFGNGTRLTVT.

The V gene is TRBV28, the J gene TRBJ1-2; D remains unclear. The CDR3 runs to 11 residues. CDR1 and CDR2 (germline): MDHEN, SYDVKM. The V and J ends lost 8 bases and 3 bases respectively, with 7 bases between them. Here the CDR3 DNA reads TGTGCCAGCGAGCGGGACTATGGCTACACCTTC. Its translation is CASERDYGYTF.

This sequence joins TRBV9 and TRBJ2-5; the D gene is possibly TRBD1 (6 bases). CDR3 length equals 15 residues. Germline loops: CDR1 SGDLS, CDR2 YYNGEE. V gave up 4 bases and J gave up 1 base, with 14 bases separating them. In nucleotides, the CDR3 is TGTGCCAGCAGCCTTAGTGGGACACCCCAAGAGACCCAGTACTTC. This gives the protein CASSLSGTPQETQYF.

This clonotype was detected only a few times. This chain joins TRBV5-1 and TRBJ2-1, with TRBD2 matching over 10 bases. This CDR3 comprises 17 residues. Germline assignment: CDR1 SGHRS and CDR2 YFSETQ. J gave up 3 bases and V 4 bases, and 10 bases lay outside the gene matches. The CDR3 sequence: CASSQTLSSGGYNEQFF. The DNA of the CDR3 is TGCGCCAGCAGCCAAACTCTATCTAGCGGGGGCTACAATGAGCAGTTCTTC.

The genes are TRBV10-2 and TRBJ2-7, with a possible D match to TRBD1 (6 bases). Germline V CDR1 and CDR2: WSHSY, SAAADI. The CDR3 covers 15 residues. V dropped 6 bases and J dropped 3 bases, with 18 bases sitting between them. CDR3 DNA sequence: TGCGCCAGCAGCTCCGAAGGGACAACCCTCTACGAGCAGTACTTC. Amino acid sequence: CASSSEGTTLYEQYF.

The count of this clonotype is one. One end of the junction fails to match germline, which may point to a read error. V gene TRBV30 combines with J gene TRBJ2-7; D gene uncertain. This CDR3 comprises 12 residues. Per germline, CDR1 GTSNPN and CDR2 SVGIG (reference sequence). Here the CDR3 DNA reads TGTGTCTGGAGTCCCCAGCGCCCTCAGCAGTACTTC. It yields the protein CVWSPQRPQQYF.

The gene calls are TRBV2 and TRBJ1-2, with 11 bases lining up with TRBD1. This CDR3 is 15 amino acids long. Germline V lookup: CDR1 SNHLY, CDR2 FYNNEI. V trimming: 7 bases; J trimming: 1 base; junction bases outside the gene matches: 5. CDR3 amino acids: CASTRDRGINYGYTF. CDR3 nucleotide sequence: TGTGCCAGCACGAGGGACAGGGGGATTAACTATGGCTACACCTTC.